This T cell receptor (beta chain) was obtained from a study of OX40 agonist ivuxolimab in advanced cancers. Study-wide context: People in dose escalation had one of these cancers: hepatocellular carcinoma, melanoma, renal cell or head and neck cancer.

CDR1 and CDR2 (germline): SGHTA, FQGTGA. CDR3 size: 13 residues. With 0 bases removed from V and 4 bases from J, the gap between germline ends came to 6 bases. Measured with immunoSEQ multiplex PCR; TCRdb has only the in-frame clones, and not every one. The sample includes tens of thousands of clones, roughly nine tenths of them seen just once. Overall study results and limits: Relative to CD4+, CD8+ T cells held more expanded clones on average.

This clone was counted a single time. The antigen is not known. The same CDR3 can be traced to other DNA sequences in this sample. This TCR was sampled from an adult with an advanced solid tumor such as melanoma, head and neck, liver or kidney cancer. The chain carries TRBV7-3 and TRBJ2-5; D gene ambiguous. The material sequenced was CD4+ or CD8+ T cells sorted from blood, taken in a trial of the OX40 agonist ivuxolimab. The CDR3 coding sequence is TGTGCCAGCAGCTTAACGAGAGGAGAGACCCAGTACTTC. Protein: CASSLTRGETQYF.